The 28 T cell receptor beta chains listed next were all sequenced from one sample in a study of patients and donors after allogeneic stem cell transplantation. TCRdb itself ran the RT-PCR reads through MiXCR, one entry per CDR3 protein. The sample consists of fewer than 75,000 distinct CDR3 sequences, about an eighth of them appearing once. Sequencing was carried out using blood, either unsorted or a sorted T cell fraction (not recorded which). Receptors were obtained from a human donor who was either an allogeneic HSCT recipient or a stem cell or donor lymphocyte infusion donor (not recorded which). It is not recorded whose cells these are; they may come from a transplant donor.

The sample holds many counts of this clonotype. The chain uses TRBV5-1 and TRBJ1-5, with a possible D match to TRBD1 (6 bases). Germline V gene data show CDR1 as SGHRS and CDR2 as YFSETQ. V was shortened by 0 bases and J by 5 bases, with 12 bases between the two germline ends. The CDR3 loop spans 15 amino acids. In DNA form, the CDR3 reads TGCGCCAGCAGCTTGGACCCCAGGGGAGATCAGCCCCAGCATTTT. The encoded protein is CASSLDPRGDQPQHF.

There are a few counts of this clonotype. This chain connects TRBV12-3 or TRBV12-4 to TRBJ2-7; D uncertain. The ends were cut back, 0 bases at V and 1 base at J, with 19 bases in the middle. The CDR3 loop spans 18 amino acids. The DNA for the CDR3 is TGTGCCAGCAGTTTAGCGAGCAGGCAGCCCCGATTTTCCTACGAGCAGTACTTC. Translated: CASSLASRQPRFSYEQYF.

The sample holds many counts of this clonotype. The chain carries TRBV11-2 and TRBJ1-1; perhaps TRBD1 as D (5 bases). Per the germline V gene, CDR1 is SGHAT and CDR2 is FQNNGV. The CDR3 totals 12 residues. V was pared by 5 bases and J by 8 bases, with 12 bases between. The CDR3 sequence is CASSRGGAEAFF. In DNA form, the CDR3 reads TGTGCCAGCAGCCGCGGCGGGGCCGAAGCTTTCTTT.

The sample holds many counts of this clonotype. The chain employs TRBV2 and TRBJ2-7; D might be TRBD1 (6 bases). This CDR3 comprises 14 residues. Trimming stripped 4 bases from V and 3 bases from J, with 13 bases between. Germline V gene data show CDR1 as SNHLY and CDR2 as FYNNEI. The CDR3 DNA follows: TGTGCCAGCAGTGGGGGACAAGGGTTCTACGAGCAGTACTTC. Its protein is CASSGGQGFYEQYF.

V is TRBV18 and J is TRBJ2-7; D not certain. The CDR3 length is 14 residues. The V end was cut by 4 bases, the J end by 6 bases, with 16 bases between. Per the germline V gene, CDR1 is KGHSH and CDR2 is LQKENI. In DNA, the CDR3 is TGTGCCAGCTCACTCAATTCGGAATTCTCCGAGCAGTACTTC. It specifies CASSLNSEFSEQYF.

This chain links TRBV27 with TRBJ1-5; a possible D gene is TRBD1 (5 bases). The ends were cut back, 1 base at V and 6 bases at J, with 10 bases in the middle. Germline assignment: CDR1 MNHEY and CDR2 SMNVEV (reference sequence). The CDR3 runs to 14 residues. The CDR3 sequence: CASSLLGGSQPQHF. As DNA, the CDR3 is TGTGCCAGCAGTTTATTGGGGGGTAGTCAGCCCCAGCATTTT.

This clonotype showed up just a few times. The rearrangement links TRBV4-2 to TRBJ2-5, with D possibly being TRBD1 or TRBD2 (5 bases each). The CDR3 is 16 amino acids. The germline CDR1 and CDR2 sequences are LGHNA and YNFKEQ. The germline V and J ends were trimmed by 3 bases and 2 bases, with 16 bases remaining between them. The CDR3 is CASSHDGAGGQETQYF. CDR3 coding DNA: TGTGCCAGCAGCCATGACGGGGCAGGAGGACAAGAGACCCAGTACTTC.

The chain joins TRBV20-1 to TRBJ2-3; no definite D call. Germline lookup yields CDR1 DFQATT and CDR2 SNEGSKA (reference sequence). The CDR3 has 11 amino acids. V was clipped by 2 bases and J by 4 bases, with 4 bases between them. The CDR3: CSARRADTQYF. DNA of the CDR3: TGCAGTGCTAGACGGGCAGATACGCAGTATTTT.

The rearrangement uses TRBV13 and TRBJ2-7, with TRBD1 matching over 7 bases. V trimming: 7 bases; J trimming: 6 bases; junction bases outside the gene matches: 12. Germline CDR1 reads PRHDT; CDR2 reads FYEKMQ (reference sequence). This CDR3 has 14 residues. The DNA for the CDR3 is TGTGCCAGCAACTTTAAAAGGGGGCAAGGCGAGCAGTACTTC. It is translated as CASNFKRGQGEQYF. Together with reference TRBV13 and TRBJ2-7, the CDR3 gives the full variable domain: AAGVIQSPRHLIKEKRETATLKCYPIPRHDTVYWYQQGPGQDPQFLISFYEKMQSDKGSIPDRFSAQQFSDYHSELNMSSLELGDSALYFCASNFKRGQGEQYFGPGTRLTVT.

This clonotype has a count of ten or more. The J gene is TRBJ1-3, the V gene TRBV6-6; D uncertain. The V gene's germline CDR1 is MNHNY and CDR2 SVGAGI (reference sequence). Trimming took 6 bases from V and 1 from J, leaving 13 bases between them. The CDR3 is 15 amino acids. CDR3 protein: CASSLPSDSGNTIYF. The CDR3, as DNA: TGTGCCAGCAGCCTCCCCAGTGATTCTGGAAACACCATATATTTT.

This clonotype has at least ten counts. The chain employs TRBV12-3 or TRBV12-4 and TRBJ2-1; a weak D match, TRBD2 (5 bases). Trimming removed 3 bases at V and 6 bases at J, with 6 bases between. CDR3 size: 12 residues. The CDR3: CASSFRGNEQFF. CDR3 bases: TGTGCCAGCAGTTTTCGGGGCAATGAGCAGTTCTTC.

The chain couples TRBV7-6 to TRBJ2-5; D is possibly TRBD1 (5 bases). Per the germline V gene, CDR1 is SGHVS and CDR2 is FNYEAQ. V was trimmed by 4 bases and J by 5 bases, leaving 11 bases between them. This CDR3 has 13 amino acids. This chain's CDR3 is CASSYQGRETQYF. The CDR3 nucleotides read TGTGCCAGCAGCTACCAGGGTAGGGAGACCCAGTACTTC.

This clonotype came up a few times. This chain uses TRBV6-2 or TRBV6-3 with TRBJ2-7; unclear D gene. The CDR3 contains 15 residues. V was shortened by 4 bases and J by 7 bases, with 20 bases between the two germline ends. Germline values: CDR1 MNHEY, CDR2 SVGEGT. The CDR3 DNA sequence: TGTGCCAGCAGTTTCACCATTAACCTGGCCTGGGAGCAGTACTTC. Residues: CASSFTINLAWEQYF.

There are a few counts of this clonotype. V is TRBV12-3 or TRBV12-4 and J is TRBJ2-2; TRBD1 matches at 8 bases. The CDR3 is 14 residues long. V shed 3 bases and J 14 bases; nucleotides not matched to a gene: 11. CDR3 region: CASSFWTGWFNLFF. In DNA, the CDR3 is TGTGCCAGCAGTTTCTGGACAGGGTGGTTTAATCTGTTTTTT.

In its sample, this clonotype was seen a few times. The chain uses TRBV25-1 and TRBJ2-3; D possibly corresponds to TRBD1 (7 bases). The CDR3 consists of 13 residues. The ends were cut back, 10 bases at V and 3 bases at J, with 14 bases in the middle. The germline V gene encodes CDR1 MGHDK and CDR2 SYGVNS. The CDR3, as DNA: TGTGCCACCAGGGGGGATACGACAGATACGCAGTATTTT. Protein sequence: CATRGDTTDTQYF. Complete variable domain (other parts from reference TRBV25-1 and TRBJ2-3): EADIYQTPRYLVIGTGKKITLECSQTMGHDKMYWYQQDPGMELHLIHYSYGVNSTEKGDLSSESTVSRIRTEHFPLTLESARPSHTSQYLCATRGDTTDTQYFGPGTRLTVL.

The chain recombines TRBV4-1 with TRBJ2-7, with 14 bases lining up with TRBD2. After removal of 5 bases from V and 2 bases from J, the junction contained 8 bases not matched to a gene. The CDR3 covers 17 residues. CDR1 and CDR2 from the germline V gene are MGHRA and YSYEKL. The CDR3 region is CASSERGLAGATYEQYF. CDR3 nucleotides: TGCGCCAGCAGCGAGCGGGGACTAGCGGGAGCGACCTACGAGCAGTACTTC.

The genes are TRBV18 and TRBJ2-7; possibly TRBD1 for D (6 bases). Germline CDR1 reads KGHSH; CDR2 reads LQKENI. V was pared by 3 bases and J by 1 base, with 10 bases between. This CDR3 contains 14 residues. The CDR3 reads CASSPLTGSYEQYF. CDR3 coding DNA: TGTGCCAGCTCACCTCTGACAGGTTCCTACGAGCAGTACTTC.

The rearrangement uses TRBV3-1 and TRBJ2-3, with 9 bases lining up with TRBD2. Looked up from germline, CDR1 is LGHDT and CDR2 is YNNKEL (reference sequence). V was pared by 4 bases and J by 3 bases, with 5 bases of the junction left unmatched. The CDR3 consists of 15 residues. DNA for the CDR3: TGTGCCAGCAGCCCCCAAGCGGGAGGTACAGATACGCAGTATTTT. Its protein product is CASSPQAGGTDTQYF.

This clonotype has only a few counts. The chain links TRBV20-1 to TRBJ2-7, with D tentatively TRBD1 or TRBD2 (5 bases each). The CDR3 is 15 amino acids. Germline CDR1 and CDR2: DFQATT and SNEGSKA (reference sequence). Trimming removed 4 bases at V and 2 bases at J, with 18 bases between. The CDR3 spells CSAIQTEGSTYEQYF. The CDR3 DNA follows: TGCAGTGCTATCCAGACAGAGGGCTCTACCTACGAGCAGTACTTC.

In DNA form, the CDR3 reads TGTGCCAGCAGTTTAACAGGGATTGTTGAGCAGTTCTTC. Amino acids: CASSLTGIVEQFF. The chain recombines TRBV27 with TRBJ2-1, with a tentative D call TRBD1 (6 bases). The CDR3 consists of 13 residues. CDR1 and CDR2 (germline): MNHEY, SMNVEV (reference sequence). The V and J ends lost 2 bases and 9 bases respectively, with 11 bases between them.

CDR3 protein: CASSQEGGHHEQYF. Written as DNA, the CDR3 is TGTGCCAGCAGCCAAGAAGGCGGTCACCACGAGCAGTACTTC. The V gene is TRBV3-1, the J gene TRBJ2-7; D is uncertain. This CDR3 has 14 amino acids. CDR1 and CDR2 from the germline V gene are LGHDT and YNNKEL (reference sequence). With 0 bases removed from V and 5 bases from J, the gap between germline ends came to 11 bases.

This clonotype was seen many times. The chain combines TRBV7-8 with TRBJ1-5; D perhaps matches TRBD1 (5 bases). CDR3 length: 19 residues. CDR1 and CDR2 from the germline V gene are SGHVS and FQNEAQ. Trimming stripped 2 bases from V and 5 bases from J, with 25 bases between. The CDR3 region is CASSLPLTGGTAWDQPQHF. For the CDR3, the DNA is TGTGCCAGCAGCTTACCCCTCACCGGCGGGACTGCCTGGGATCAGCCCCAGCATTTT.

The chain couples TRBV20-1 to TRBJ2-3; possible D gene TRBD1, 6 bases. V gave up 5 bases and J gave up 2 bases, with 14 bases separating them. The CDR3 consists of 14 residues. The germline CDR1 and CDR2 sequences are DFQATT and SNEGSKA (reference sequence). The CDR3 bases are TGCAGTGCTTACGACAGGACGAACACAGATACGCAGTATTTT. Residues: CSAYDRTNTDTQYF.

The rearrangement links TRBV7-9 to TRBJ2-3; D is unclear. The CDR3 extends over 14 amino acids. The germline CDR1 and CDR2 sequences are SEHNR and FQNEAQ (reference sequence). V lost 3 bases and J lost 3, with 10 bases in between. The CDR3 coding sequence is TGTGCCAGCAGCTTTACTACAGTTACAGATACGCAGTATTTT. This gives the protein CASSFTTVTDTQYF.

This clonotype was observed a handful of times. Here the CDR3 reads CASFRSSSGNTIYF. The DNA for the CDR3 is TGTGCCAGCTTCCGATCTTCCTCTGGAAACACCATATATTTT. V gene TRBV6-6 combines with J gene TRBJ1-3; D not certain. This CDR3 has 14 amino acids. The germline CDR1 and CDR2 sequences are MNHNY and SVGAGI (reference sequence). Trimming removed 8 bases from V and 0 bases from J, with 11 bases in between.

The chain is built from TRBV12-3 or TRBV12-4 and TRBJ2-7; D remains ambiguous. The CDR3 has 13 residues. Trimming removed 6 bases from V and 0 bases from J, with 9 bases in between. For the CDR3, the DNA is TGTGCCAGCAGCGAATCCAGCTCCTACGAGCAGTACTTC. This encodes CASSESSSYEQYF.

This clonotype was counted between two and nine times. The chain couples TRBV6-1 to TRBJ2-3, with 7 bases matching TRBD1. V was pared by 0 bases and J by 6 bases, with 9 bases of the junction left unmatched. Looked up from germline, CDR1 is MNHNS and CDR2 is SASEGT. The CDR3 has 16 amino acids. The CDR3 DNA follows: TGTGCCAGCAGTGAAGCGGTGGGGACAGAGGAGGATACGCAGTATTTT. Protein: CASSEAVGTEEDTQYF.

The chain carries TRBV2 and TRBJ2-3; 11 bases fit TRBD2. The CDR3 runs to 19 residues. After removal of 3 bases from V and 1 base from J, the junction contained 12 bases not matched to a gene. The germline gives CDR1 SNHLY, CDR2 FYNNEI. The CDR3 nucleotides are TGTGCCAGCAGTGATTCTGTGCTAGCGGGAGGACCCCGCACAGATACGCAGTATTTT. Translation: CASSDSVLAGGPRTDTQYF.